This passage covers 5 T cell receptor beta chains from one sample sequenced in a study of brain T cells in children with intractable seizures. Profiled with immunoSEQ multiplex PCR; TCRdb holds only in-frame clones, not every one. The table has 300,000 to 400,000 clones, about 93% seen once; the top ten hold roughly 5.8%. The time point is: blood from clinic visit 5 months post-surgery; TSC patient then seizure free. The input for sequencing was peripheral blood, taken less than 6 months after surgery. The receptors here all came from a boy under two years old with tuberous sclerosis and intractable seizures.

This chain connects TRBV4-2 to TRBJ2-6; D is possibly TRBD2 (6 bases). Trimming took 4 bases from V and 0 from J, leaving 25 bases between them. The germline gives CDR1 LGHNA, CDR2 YNFKEQ. The CDR3 covers 21 residues. The CDR3 loop reads CASSPGGVLGALLSGANVLTF. CDR3 sequence (DNA): TGTGCCAGCAGCCCCGGAGGGGTACTCGGGGCCCTTCTCTCTGGGGCCAACGTCCTGACTTTC.

J is TRBJ2-1 and V is TRBV5-1; D might be TRBD1 (5 bases). This CDR3 has 17 amino acids. Germline V gene sequence: CDR1 SGHRS, CDR2 YFSETQ. With 0 bases removed from V and 4 bases from J, the gap between germline ends came to 17 bases. The CDR3 sequence is CASSLATREVVYNEQFF. In DNA, the CDR3 is TGCGCCAGCAGCTTGGCCACCAGGGAAGTTGTGTACAATGAGCAGTTCTTC.

This sequence joins TRBV10-3 and TRBJ2-7, with D perhaps TRBD1 (5 bases). V dropped 0 bases and J dropped 7 bases, with 10 bases sitting between them. Germline assignment: CDR1 ENHRY and CDR2 SYGVKD. The CDR3 length is 13 residues. DNA for the CDR3: TGTGCCATCAGTGAGTCCCAGGGCCGGGAGCAGTACTTC. As protein: CAISESQGREQYF.

As to this clone: Other DNA sequences in the same sample also yield this CDR3. J is TRBJ2-6 and V is TRBV5-1, with unresolved D. The ends were cut back, 0 bases at V and 0 bases at J, with 4 bases in the middle. The CDR3 covers 15 residues. Germline V gene data show CDR1 as SGHRS and CDR2 as YFSETQ. CDR3 in DNA: TGCGCCAGCAGCTTGGACAGCTCTGGGGCCAACGTCCTGACTTTC. The encoded protein is CASSLDSSGANVLTF.

The chain is built from TRBV6-2 or TRBV6-3 and TRBJ1-1; no clear D gene. The germline V and J ends were trimmed by 2 bases and 4 bases, with 8 bases remaining between them. Per germline, CDR1 MNHEY and CDR2 SVGEGT. The CDR3 has 13 residues. As DNA, the CDR3 is TGTGCCAGCAGTTACGGGAGGGCCACTGAAGCTTTCTTT. Its protein is CASSYGRATEAFF.